The clone carrying this T cell receptor (beta chain) was recorded only once. Its antigen is still unknown. Losses at the gene ends were 5 bases for V and 4 bases for J; bases not matched to a gene: 11. The CDR3 spans 16 residues. Looked up from germline, CDR1 is SGHTA and CDR2 is FQGNSA. These data are taken from a study of shared clonotypes between healthy human individuals. Study-level background: The cohort had a couple of women and a few men, ages 18 to 49.

Method: immunoSEQ multiplex PCR; TCRdb's copy keeps in-frame clones and lacks some. The table has 2 million to 2.5 million clones, 85% to 95% seen once; the top ten hold 0.37%. Overall study findings and caveats: The sharing of 4.5% to 6.5% of naive CD4 clonotypes was seen across a few donors.

The clonotype was recovered from a young man in good health. Some clones in this sample may be carry-over from other donors' samples. The sample was naive CD4+ T cells from PBMCs. Subset indicated: CD45RA+ positively selected. J is TRBJ1-3 and V is TRBV7-2, with 7 bases lining up with TRBD1. The CDR3 bases are TGTGCCAGCAGCCCGAGACACAGGGGAACGGGAAACACCATATATTTT. Translation: CASSPRHRGTGNTIYF. The full variable domain, its missing parts supplied by reference TRBV7-2 and TRBJ1-3, is GAGVSQSPSNKVTEKGKDVELRCDPISGHTALYWYRQSLGQGLEFLIYFQGNSAPDKSGLPSDRFSAERTGGSVSTLTIQRTQQEDSAVYLCASSPRHRGTGNTIYFGEGSWLTVV.